Listed below are T cell receptor beta chains from one sample, sequenced in a study of cytomegalovirus exposure and HLA in healthy donors. Data came from immunoSEQ multiplex PCR; TCRdb stores just in-frame clones and leaves some out. In the table there are more than 95,000 clones, approximately 80% of which are singletons. The sequenced sample consisted of PBMCs. Receptor source: a man between 45 and 60 years old in good health and CMV-seropositive. CDR3s include the opening cysteine and the closing phenylalanine or tryptophan. A D gene is named only where the DNA matches it firmly. The size field is filled for only some rows; it gives once, few, many or a size class.

D gene	clone size	J gene	V gene	CDR3 protein	CDR3 DNA
TRBD2	once	TRBJ2-7	TRBV10-3	CAISGGLAENYEQYF	TGTGCCATCAGTGGTGGACTAGCGGAGAACTACGAGCAGTACTTC
.	.	TRBJ2-1	TRBV9	CASSVGSGFSYNEQFF	TGTGCCAGCAGCGTAGGTTCAGGGTTCTCCTACAATGAGCAGTTCTTC
TRBD1	.	TRBJ1-3	TRBV14	CASNNRGGNTIYF	TGTGCCAGCAACAACAGGGGAGGAAACACCATATATTTT
.	few	TRBJ1-2	TRBV7-9	CASSLGSRDTLYGYTF	TGTGCCAGCAGCTTAGGTAGTCGGGACACGCTCTATGGCTACACCTTC
TRBD1	.	TRBJ1-4	TRBV30	CAWSVRGAAEKLFF	TGTGCCTGGAGTGTCAGGGGGGCAGCTGAAAAACTGTTTTTT
.	.	TRBJ1-1	TRBV19	CASSQAKNTEAFF	TGTGCCAGTAGTCAAGCCAAGAACACTGAAGCTTTCTTT
.	once	TRBJ1-5	TRBV6-1	CASSDRAFFSNQPQHF	TGTGCCAGCAGTGACAGGGCGTTTTTTAGCAATCAGCCCCAGCATTTT
TRBD1	.	TRBJ2-7	TRBV7-9	CASSTWTGSFAYEQYF	TGTGCCAGCAGCACCTGGACAGGGTCATTCGCCTACGAGCAGTACTTC
.	.	TRBJ2-4	TRBV7-9	CASSLAAGSKNIQYF	TGTGCCAGCAGCTTAGCGGCCGGGTCCAAAAACATTCAGTACTTC
.	.	TRBJ2-5	TRBV6-6	CASSYSWRASGETQYF	TGTGCCAGCAGTTACTCATGGAGGGCTTCGGGGGAGACCCAGTACTTC
.	.	TRBJ2-7	TRBV19	CASSIAGTPYEQYF	TGTGCCAGTAGTATTGCTGGGACACCCTACGAGCAGTACTTC
TRBD1	many	TRBJ2-1	TRBV9	CASSAETGLIVNEQFF	TGTGCCAGCAGCGCAGAGACAGGGCTAATCGTGAATGAGCAGTTCTTC
.	.	TRBJ1-5	TRBV6-1	CASSEAPGPRQPQHF	TGTGCCAGCAGTGAAGCGCCTGGTCCTAGGCAGCCCCAGCATTTT
.	few	TRBJ2-3	TRBV2	CASSNRQRTDTQYF	TGTGCCAGCAGTAACCGACAACGCACAGATACGCAGTATTTT
TRBD1	.	TRBJ2-7	TRBV2	CASDKWDSQRDEQYF	TGTGCCAGCGATAAGTGGGACAGCCAAAGGGACGAGCAGTACTTC
.	.	TRBJ2-5	TRBV5-1	CASRLGQIQETQYF	TGCGCCAGCAGACTTGGACAGATCCAAGAGACCCAGTACTTC
TRBD1	.	TRBJ1-5	TRBV2	CASSSRTGHQPQHF	TGTGCCAGCAGTTCCAGGACAGGGCATCAGCCCCAGCATTTT
.	.	TRBJ1-6	TRBV23-1	CASTLIVRRTQENRLYNSPLHF	TGCGCCAGCACCCTGATAGTAAGAAGGACACAGGAAAACCGCCTATATAATTCACCCCTCCACTTT
.	.	TRBJ2-7	TRBV7-2	CASSRTAYEQYF	TGTGCCAGCAGCCGGACAGCTTACGAGCAGTACTTC
.	.	TRBJ2-7	TRBV28	CASSLGPGTYEQYF	TGTGCCAGCAGTTTAGGGCCGGGGACCTACGAGCAGTACTTC
.	.	TRBJ2-1	TRBV6-1	CASSEGREQFF	TGTGCCAGCAGTGAGGGGAGGGAGCAGTTCTTC
TRBD1	few	TRBJ2-3	TRBV9	CASTQGAGDTQYF	TGTGCCAGTACACAGGGGGCTGGGGATACGCAGTATTTT
.	.	TRBJ1-6	TRBV28	CASSRLTGLGNSPLHF	TGTGCCAGCAGTCGACTTACAGGGTTGGGAAATTCACCCCTCCACTTT
.	few	TRBJ1-3	TRBV23-1	CASSLGGWNGNTIYF	TGCGCCAGCAGCCTTGGGGGGTGGAATGGAAACACCATATATTTT
TRBD1	.	TRBJ2-7	TRBV6-1	CASSGDRGDEQYF	TGTGCCAGCAGTGGGGACAGGGGGGACGAGCAGTACTTC
TRBD1	.	TRBJ2-7	TRBV5-6	CASSWTGDYEQYF	TGTGCCAGCAGCTGGACAGGGGACTACGAGCAGTACTTC
TRBD2	.	TRBJ2-5	TRBV7-8	CASSLLAGERSETQYF	TGTGCCAGCAGCCTCCTAGCGGGAGAGAGGTCGGAGACCCAGTACTTC
TRBD2	.	TRBJ2-3	TRBV5-1	CASSRGLAGVEGTDTQYF	TGCGCCAGCAGCCGAGGACTAGCGGGAGTCGAGGGAACAGATACGCAGTATTTT
.	.	TRBJ2-1	TRBV6-5	CASSSAESLRAPEFF	TGTGCCAGCAGTTCAGCTGAATCGTTGCGGGCGCCGGAGTTCTTC
TRBD1	.	TRBJ1-2	TRBV19	CASRETGGVEGYTF	TGTGCCAGTAGAGAAACAGGGGGGGTAGAAGGCTACACCTTC
.	.	TRBJ2-3	TRBV7-6	CASSGGADTQYF	TGTGCCAGCAGTGGGGGCGCAGATACGCAGTATTTT
.	few	TRBJ2-2	TRBV29-1	CSVQEAGELFF	TGCAGCGTCCAGGAGGCCGGGGAGCTGTTTTTT
.	.	TRBJ2-3	TRBV29-1	CSVELGRDYDTQYF	TGCAGCGTTGAATTGGGGCGGGATTACGATACGCAGTATTTT
TRBD1	.	TRBJ2-7	TRBV2	CASRRIQGTNEQYF	TGTGCCAGCAGAAGGATACAGGGGACCAACGAGCAGTACTTC
.	few	TRBJ2-3	TRBV7-6	CASSLGPGDTQYF	TGTGCCAGCAGCTTAGGGCCAGGGGATACGCAGTATTTT
TRBD1	few	TRBJ1-2	TRBV2	CASSRDRASADYGYTF	TGTGCCAGCAGCCGGGACAGGGCTTCTGCCGACTATGGCTACACCTTC
.	.	TRBJ1-2	TRBV19	CASSIQNYGYTF	TGTGCCAGTAGTATTCAGAACTATGGCTACACCTTC
TRBD1	.	TRBJ1-2	TRBV6-5	CASMGDRAGYTF	TGTGCCAGCATGGGGGACAGGGCTGGCTACACCTTC
TRBD1	.	TRBJ1-6	TRBV5-4	CASSRTGDNSPLHF	TGTGCCAGCAGCAGGACAGGGGATAATTCACCCCTCCACTTT
TRBD1	once	TRBJ2-5	TRBV5-1	CASSLEGQGSTETQYF	TGCGCCAGCAGCTTGGAGGGACAGGGATCGACAGAGACCCAGTACTTC
.	.	TRBJ2-7	TRBV5-4	CASSLADRSYEQYF	TGTGCCAGCAGCTTGGCTGACAGATCCTACGAGCAGTACTTC
TRBD1	.	TRBJ1-6	TRBV18	CASSRPPGQGSPLHF	TGTGCCAGCTCTCGCCCCCCCGGACAGGGGTCACCCCTCCACTTT
TRBD1	.	TRBJ2-1	TRBV4-1	CASTRRTGNEQFF	TGCGCCAGCACCCGAAGGACAGGGAATGAGCAGTTCTTC
.	.	TRBJ1-1	TRBV30	CAWRTLTVLNTEAFF	TGTGCCTGGAGGACTCTGACAGTTTTGAACACTGAAGCTTTCTTT
TRBD1	.	TRBJ2-1	TRBV19	CASSILQGIGEQFF	TGTGCCAGTAGTATTCTACAGGGGATTGGGGAGCAGTTCTTC
.	.	TRBJ2-7	TRBV15	CATSRDTREQYF	TGTGCCACCAGCAGAGATACCAGGGAGCAGTACTTC
TRBD1	.	TRBJ2-2	TRBV7-9	CASISGQVETGELFF	TGTGCCAGCATATCCGGACAGGTCGAAACCGGGGAGCTGTTTTTT
TRBD1	.	TRBJ2-3	TRBV27	CASSFRTGSPDTQYF	TGTGCCAGCAGTTTCCGGACAGGGAGTCCAGATACGCAGTATTTT
TRBD2	once	TRBJ2-5	TRBV5-1	CASSLWRGVGEQYF	TGCGCCAGCAGCTTATGGCGGGGGGTAGGGGAGCAGTACTTC